A single sample is the source of the 7 T cell receptor beta chains below, sequenced in a study of shared clonotypes between healthy human individuals. Some clones are missing from TCRdb's copy, which holds only in-frame ones; the method was immunoSEQ multiplex PCR. This table has about 1.5 million clones, nearly 99% appearing once. The specimen was naive CD4+ T cells sorted from blood. Subset here: CD45RA+ positively selected. The origin of the receptors is a man in his thirties or forties in good health.

This chain uses TRBV2 with TRBJ2-2; D unclear. Trimming left V 2 bases short and J 6 bases short, with 7 bases between. CDR3 length: 13 amino acids. Germline V gene data show CDR1 as SNHLY and CDR2 as FYNNEI. CDR3 amino acids: CASSELGSGELFF. In nucleotides, the CDR3 is TGTGCCAGCAGTGAATTGGGGTCCGGGGAGCTGTTTTTT.

The chain links TRBV5-1 to TRBJ2-5, with D possibly matching TRBD1 (5 bases). Germline V gene sequence: CDR1 SGHRS, CDR2 YFSETQ. V was clipped by 2 bases and J by 0 bases, with 8 bases between them. The CDR3 length is 14 residues. DNA for the CDR3: TGCGCCAGCAGCTTCCAGGGTAACCAAGAGACCCAGTACTTC. This gives the protein CASSFQGNQETQYF. Full variable domain (missing parts from reference TRBV5-1 and TRBJ2-5): KAGVTQTPRYLIKTRGQQVTLSCSPISGHRSVSWYQQTPGQGLQFLFEYFSETQRNKGNFPGRFSGRQFSNSRSEMNVSTLELGDSALYLCASSFQGNQETQYFGPGTRLLVL.

This clone was recorded only once. This chain links TRBV7-3 with TRBJ2-3; TRBD1 matches at 7 bases. The CDR3 sequence is 14 residues long. With 3 bases clipped from V and 2 bases from J, the junction kept 2 bases outside the gene matches. The germline gives CDR1 SGHTA, CDR2 FQGTGA. The CDR3 DNA sequence: TGTGCCAGCAGCTTGGGGACAGTCACAGATACGCAGTATTTT. It translates to CASSLGTVTDTQYF.

The gene calls are TRBV29-1 and TRBJ2-5, with D perhaps matching TRBD2 (6 bases). The CDR3 sequence is 15 residues long. Trimming removed 5 bases from V and 12 bases from J, with 28 bases in between. Germline CDR1 SQVTM, CDR2 ANQGSEA. The CDR3 bases are TGCAGCGTTTCCCGAAGTACGGGGGAGGCAGACCGAAAGTACTTC. It translates to CSVSRSTGEADRKYF.

The gene calls are TRBV5-1 and TRBJ1-5, with 10 nucleotides matching TRBD1. The CDR3 spans 13 residues. The V gene end was trimmed by 4 bases and the J gene end by 6 bases; junction bases not matched to a gene: 1. The germline V gene encodes CDR1 SGHRS and CDR2 YFSETQ. CDR3 sequence reads: CASSRQGAQPQHF. CDR3 bases: TGCGCCAGCAGCCGACAGGGGGCTCAGCCCCAGCATTTT. Looking up the rest from reference TRBV5-1 and TRBJ1-5 gives the full variable domain: KAGVTQTPRYLIKTRGQQVTLSCSPISGHRSVSWYQQTPGQGLQFLFEYFSETQRNKGNFPGRFSGRQFSNSRSEMNVSTLELGDSALYLCASSRQGAQPQHFGDGTRLSIL.

Regarding this clone: The sample carries other DNA sequences with the same CDR3. This chain connects TRBV7-2 to TRBJ2-3; 9 positions match TRBD1. V gave up 3 bases and J gave up 3 bases; unmatched junction bases: 4. Germline CDR1 reads SGHTA; CDR2 reads FQGNSA. The CDR3 extends over 15 amino acids. The CDR3 here is CASSFDRGSTDTQYF. The CDR3 coding sequence is TGTGCCAGCAGCTTTGACAGGGGGTCGACAGATACGCAGTATTTT.

Of note for this clone: The sample holds other DNA sequences that translate to the same CDR3. The rearrangement uses TRBV6-5 and TRBJ1-5; D uncertain. Per germline, CDR1 MNHEY and CDR2 SVGAGI. The CDR3 spans 13 residues. The V end lost 2 bases, the J end lost 5 bases, and 7 bases lay between the germline ends. CDR3 bases: TGTGCCAGCAGTTACATCCGCGATCAGCCCCAGCATTTT. Its protein product is CASSYIRDQPQHF.